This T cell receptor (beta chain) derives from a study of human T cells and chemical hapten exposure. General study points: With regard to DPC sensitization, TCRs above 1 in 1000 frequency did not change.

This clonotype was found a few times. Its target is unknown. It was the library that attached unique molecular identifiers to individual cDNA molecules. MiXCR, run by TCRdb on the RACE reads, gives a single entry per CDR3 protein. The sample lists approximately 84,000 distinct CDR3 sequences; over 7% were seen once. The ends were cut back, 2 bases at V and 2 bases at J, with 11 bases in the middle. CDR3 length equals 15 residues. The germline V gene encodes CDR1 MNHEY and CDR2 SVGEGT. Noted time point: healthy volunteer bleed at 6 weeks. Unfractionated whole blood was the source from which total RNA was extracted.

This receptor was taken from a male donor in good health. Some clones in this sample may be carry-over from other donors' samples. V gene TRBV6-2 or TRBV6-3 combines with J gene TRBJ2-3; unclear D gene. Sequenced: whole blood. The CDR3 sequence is CASSYGVMYTDTQYF. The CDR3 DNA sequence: TGTGCCAGCAGTTACGGGGTGATGTACACAGATACGCAGTATTTT.